Below are 21 T cell receptor beta chains sequenced from a single sample in a study of T-cell reconstitution after alpha-beta-depleted transplantation in children. Unique molecular identifiers tagged the TCRbeta library. TCRdb re-analysed the PCR reads in MiXCR, keeping a single row per CDR3 protein. This sample has some 500,000 distinct CDR3 sequences, with less than 35% found just once. Sequenced here: PBMCs from the stem cell graft donor, sampled from the stem cell graft. The source is a human donor who donated a stem cell graft to a child with aplastic anemia.

This clonotype was observed a few times. The rearrangement joins TRBV6-2 or TRBV6-3 to TRBJ2-7, with a weak D call TRBD2 (6 bases). V shed 2 bases and J shed 6 bases, with 14 bases lying between them. This CDR3 has 14 amino acids. The germline CDR1 and CDR2 sequences are MNHEY and SVGEGT. In nucleotides, the CDR3 is TGTGCCAGCAGTTACGCTGGCGGGATGAGCGAGCAGTACGTC. Protein: CASSYAGGMSEQYV.

This chain joins TRBV18 and TRBJ1-1, with D possibly matching TRBD1 (6 bases). The CDR3 runs 13 residues. V lost 3 bases to trimming and J lost 5 bases, with 10 bases between them. CDR1 is KGHSH and CDR2 is LQKENI in the germline V gene. Here the CDR3 reads CASSPMGQTEAFF. CDR3 DNA: TGTGCCAGCTCACCTATGGGACAAACTGAAGCTTTCTTT.

This clonotype was picked up a small number of times. The genes are TRBV20-1 and TRBJ2-1; 9 nucleotides line up with TRBD1. J gave up 2 bases and V 5 bases, and 7 bases lay outside the gene matches. Germline assignment: CDR1 DFQATT and CDR2 SNEGSKA (reference sequence). There are 15 residues in the CDR3. The CDR3: CSAHDRGGAYNEQFF. CDR3 DNA: TGCAGTGCTCACGACAGGGGGGGAGCCTACAATGAGCAGTTCTTC.

This clonotype was counted between two and nine times. The rearrangement uses TRBV12-3 or TRBV12-4 and TRBJ1-2; D gene ambiguous. CDR3 length: 13 residues. The germline V and J ends were trimmed by 3 bases and 8 bases, with 13 bases remaining between them. CDR3 sequence (DNA): TGTGCCAGCAGTTTGGGCAGGTCGCGCGGCTACACCTTC. This encodes CASSLGRSRGYTF.

The rearrangement links TRBV7-2 to TRBJ1-2, with TRBD1 identical over 7 bases. Germline lookup yields CDR1 SGHTA and CDR2 FQGNSA. The CDR3 is 15 amino acids. The ends lost 7 bases at V and 2 bases at J; junction bases unmatched: 10. CDR3 residues: CASIAETTGNYGYTF. As DNA, the CDR3 is TGTGCCAGCATCGCAGAAACGACAGGGAACTATGGCTACACCTTC.

The V and J genes are TRBV20-1 and TRBJ2-5; 8 nucleotides match TRBD2. The CDR3 consists of 16 residues. Germline V gives CDR1 DFQATT, CDR2 SNEGSKA (reference sequence). V lost 1 base, J lost 4 bases, and 11 bases stayed unmatched. CDR3 sequence: CSARGDGRAGGETQYF. The DNA for the CDR3 is TGCAGTGCTAGAGGCGACGGGAGGGCCGGGGGAGAGACCCAGTACTTC.

The count of this clonotype is one. The chain has TRBV7-8 and TRBJ1-6; a weak D match, TRBD1 (5 bases). CDR3 length: 14 amino acids. With 3 bases removed from V and 7 bases from J, the gap between germline ends came to 10 bases. Germline-derived CDR1 and CDR2 are SGHVS and FQNEAQ. The CDR3, as DNA: TGTGCCAGCAGCTTGGGGGGTTTGAATTCACCCCTCCACTTT. Its protein product is CASSLGGLNSPLHF. The variable domain in full, completed from reference TRBV7-8 and TRBJ1-6, reads GAGVSQSPRYKVAKRGQDVALRCDPISGHVSLFWYQQALGQGPEFLTYFQNEAQLDKSGLPSDRFFAERPEGSVSTLKIQRTQQEDSAVYLCASSLGGLNSPLHFGNGTRLTVT.

This chain uses TRBV15 with TRBJ2-1; D may correspond to TRBD1 or TRBD2 (6 bases each). Germline assignment: CDR1 LNHNV and CDR2 YYDKDF (reference sequence). V was clipped by 0 bases and J by 4 bases, with 10 bases between them. This CDR3 has 15 amino acids. The CDR3 DNA follows: TGTGCCACCAGCAGAGAGGAGGGGGAGTACAATGAGCAGTTCTTC. Protein product: CATSREEGEYNEQFF. Combining the CDR3 with reference TRBV15 and TRBJ2-1 gives the whole variable domain DAMVIQNPRYQVTQFGKPVTLSCSQTLNHNVMYWYQQKSSQAPKLLFHYYDKDFNNEADTPDNFQSRRPNTSFCFLDIRSPGLGDTAMYLCATSREEGEYNEQFFGPGTRLTVL.

The rearrangement uses TRBV6-5 and TRBJ1-1; D not resolved. Germline loops: CDR1 MNHEY, CDR2 SVGAGI. With 3 bases removed from V and 6 bases from J, the gap between germline ends came to 11 bases. The CDR3 has 13 residues. The CDR3 spells CASSYGEESEAFF. The CDR3, as DNA: TGTGCCAGCAGTTATGGCGAGGAATCTGAAGCTTTCTTT.

This sequence joins TRBV19 and TRBJ2-2, with a weak D call TRBD1 (6 bases). V lost 5 bases to trimming and J lost 0 bases, with 13 bases between them. This CDR3 has 16 residues. The germline V gene has CDR1 LNHDA and CDR2 SQIVND (reference sequence). The chain's CDR3 is CASSYGQFANTGELFF. CDR3 coding DNA: TGTGCCAGTAGTTACGGACAGTTCGCGAACACCGGGGAGCTGTTTTTT.

The chain carries TRBV6-1 and TRBJ2-7; 10 bases line up with TRBD2. CDR1 is MNHNS, CDR2 SASEGT, per germline. This CDR3 has 15 residues. With V trimmed by 6 bases and J by 7 bases, 12 bases remained unmatched. The CDR3 protein is CASRDPRLAGVEQYF. CDR3 sequence (DNA): TGTGCCAGCAGGGACCCACGTCTAGCGGGAGTTGAGCAGTACTTC.

This sequence joins TRBV10-3 and TRBJ2-4; no clear D gene. The germline gives CDR1 ENHRY, CDR2 SYGVKD. This CDR3 has 14 amino acids. The V and J ends lost 0 bases and 2 bases respectively, with 5 bases between them. CDR3 in DNA: TGTGCCATCAGTGAGTCGATGTCCAAAAACATTCAGTACTTC. As protein: CAISESMSKNIQYF.

The chain uses TRBV7-2 and TRBJ2-3; the D gene is possibly TRBD2 (5 bases). CDR1 is SGHTA and CDR2 is FQGNSA in the germline V gene. Trimming took off 2 bases at V and 8 bases at J, with 8 bases between the two ends. This CDR3 is 12 amino acids long. As DNA, the CDR3 is TGTGCCAGCAGCTTATCAGGAGGTACGCAGTATTTT. It yields the protein CASSLSGGTQYF.

The rearrangement links TRBV20-1 to TRBJ2-2, with D perhaps TRBD2 (6 bases). Looked up from germline, CDR1 is DFQATT and CDR2 is SNEGSKA (reference sequence). V was cut by 7 bases and J by 7 bases, with 16 bases left in between. The CDR3 length is 13 residues. The CDR3 protein is CSDSHGSIGELFF. In DNA form, the CDR3 reads TGCAGTGATAGCCACGGGAGTATCGGGGAGCTGTTTTTT.

The V and J genes are TRBV30 and TRBJ2-6; 7 positions match TRBD2. The CDR3 runs to 17 residues. Trimming removed 2 bases from V and 0 bases from J; junction bases left unmatched: 7. CDR1 is GTSNPN, CDR2 SVGIG, per germline (reference sequence). The CDR3 DNA reads TGTGCCTGGAGTCTGGGGGGGTTTGGCTCTGGGGCCAACGTCCTGACTTTC. Translation: CAWSLGGFGSGANVLTF.

This sequence joins TRBV6-2 or TRBV6-3 and TRBJ1-1, with D tentatively TRBD1 (6 bases). The germline V gene encodes CDR1 MNHEY and CDR2 SVGEGT. The CDR3 runs to 14 residues. With 5 bases removed from V and 1 base from J, the gap between germline ends came to 11 bases. The DNA of the CDR3 is TGTGCCAGCAGTCCCATGGACAGGAACACTGAAGCTTTCTTT. This translates into CASSPMDRNTEAFF.

This clonotype was found a few times. Here the CDR3 DNA reads TGTGCCAGCAGGATAGGGGCGAACACCGGGGAGCTGTTTTTT. Its protein product is CASRIGANTGELFF. This chain links TRBV28 with TRBJ2-2, with a possible D match to TRBD1 (5 bases). Trimming removed 6 bases from V and 0 bases from J, with 8 bases in between. Germline values: CDR1 MDHEN, CDR2 SYDVKM. The CDR3 has 14 residues.

Only a few counts were recorded for this clonotype. The chain is built from TRBV29-1 and TRBJ2-3, with 13 bases matching TRBD2. The CDR3 sequence is 16 residues long. The junction had 3 bases not matched to a gene; V was cut back by 1 base and J by 2 bases. Per the germline V gene, CDR1 is SQVTM and CDR2 is ANQGSEA. The CDR3 spells CSVEAGLAGDTDTQYF. The CDR3 DNA reads as TGCAGCGTTGAAGCTGGACTAGCGGGAGACACAGATACGCAGTATTTT.

Only a few counts were recorded for this clonotype. The chain couples TRBV29-1 to TRBJ1-1; D remains unclear. The V end lost 3 bases, the J end lost 0 bases, and 14 bases lay between the germline ends. The CDR3 covers 15 residues. From germline, CDR1 is SQVTM and CDR2 ANQGSEA. For the CDR3, the DNA is TGCAGCGTTGATGCGGATCCTAAAATGAACACTGAAGCTTTCTTT. It yields the protein CSVDADPKMNTEAFF.

In this sample, this clonotype turned up a few times. The genes are TRBV5-1 and TRBJ1-4; the match to TRBD1 covers 7 bases. The germline V gene has CDR1 SGHRS and CDR2 YFSETQ. J gave up 8 bases and V 4 bases, and 11 bases lay outside the gene matches. There are 15 residues in the CDR3. CDR3 nucleotides: TGCGCCAGCAGCCCTATAGAAAACAGGGGAGAAAAACTGTTTTTT. Translation gives CASSPIENRGEKLFF.

This clonotype has only a few counts. The chain couples TRBV18 to TRBJ1-2, with 7 bases fitting TRBD1. Trimming at V came to 6 bases and at J to 3 bases, leaving 7 bases not matched to a gene. Per the germline V gene, CDR1 is KGHSH and CDR2 is LQKENI. This CDR3 has 14 amino acids. The CDR3 loop reads CASSPTGSDYGYTF. In nucleotides, the CDR3 is TGTGCCAGCTCTCCGACAGGGAGTGACTATGGCTACACCTTC.